This T cell receptor (beta chain) was documented in a study of Graves' ophthalmopathy and Graves' hyperthyroidism. Other autoimmune diseases, uncontrolled infections, pregnancy or lactation ruled patients out of participation. RNA transcripts provided the template for amplifying TCR beta CDR3 regions. HTBI primers were used in a first-round RT-PCR, which preceded a second-round multiplex PCR. MiXCR was run by TCRdb on the multiplex PCR reads, yielding one entry per CDR3 protein. The sample has about 200,000 distinct CDR3 sequences, roughly 27% seen once. Sequencing was carried out using peripheral blood. The TCR sequence derives from a man between 45 and 60 years old with Graves' ophthalmopathy.

CDR3 bases: TGCAGTGCCTCGGGGGGGACACTAACCTACGAGCAGTACTTC. It codes for CSASGGTLTYEQYF. The chain recombines TRBV20-1 with TRBJ2-7; 8 positions match TRBD2. Per germline, CDR1 DFQATT and CDR2 SNEGSKA (reference sequence). The CDR3 runs 14 residues. Trimming cost V 6 bases and J 2 bases; bases outside gene matches: 9.